Below are 3 T cell receptor beta chains sequenced from a single sample in a study of shared clonotypes between healthy human individuals. TCRdb keeps only in-frame clones here, not all; method: immunoSEQ multiplex PCR. The profile shows roughly 640,000 clones, approximately 74% of them singletons. Sequenced material: memory CD4+ T cells sorted from blood. Subset here: CD45RA-negative fraction. The receptors derive from a woman aged 30 to 39 in good health.

This clone occurred a few times. This sequence joins TRBV9 and TRBJ1-1, with D possibly matching TRBD1 (5 bases). Trimming removed 0 bases at V and 4 bases at J, with 10 bases between. CDR1 and CDR2 (germline): SGDLS, YYNGEE. This CDR3 region has 14 residues. The CDR3 region has the DNA TGTGCCAGCAGCGTAGGAACGGGGGGCACTGAAGCTTTCTTT. As protein: CASSVGTGGTEAFF.

The V and J genes are TRBV7-9 and TRBJ2-5, with unresolved D. This CDR3 is 12 amino acids long. Germline CDR1 is SEHNR and CDR2 is FQNEAQ (reference sequence). V was trimmed by 6 bases and J by 4 bases, leaving 9 bases between them. CDR3 amino acids: CASSQTGETQYF. In nucleotides, the CDR3 is TGTGCCAGCAGTCAAACGGGAGAGACCCAGTACTTC.

This clone was found once. The chain has TRBV19 and TRBJ2-1, with D tentatively TRBD2 (6 bases). This CDR3 has 14 amino acids. The ends were cut back, 1 base at V and 8 bases at J, with 12 bases in the middle. Germline assignment: CDR1 LNHDA and CDR2 SQIVND (reference sequence). The CDR3 region is CASSIGGLDDEQFF. CDR3 DNA: TGTGCCAGTAGTATAGGGGGACTGGACGATGAGCAGTTCTTC. The full variable domain, with the rest looked up from reference TRBV19 and TRBJ2-1, is DGGITQSPKYLFRKEGQNVTLSCEQNLNHDAMYWYRQDPGQGLRLIYYSQIVNDFQKGDIAEGYSVSREKKESFPLTVTSAQKNPTAFYLCASSIGGLDDEQFFGPGTRLTVL.